This paragraph reports one TCR beta chain. The data were taken from a study of cytomegalovirus exposure and HLA in healthy donors. The CDR3 contains 11 residues. Trimming stripped 6 bases from V and 4 bases from J, with 9 bases between. Germline V lookup: CDR1 SQVTM, CDR2 ANQGSEA. PCR involved 60 Vbeta and 13 Jbeta primers. The repertoire was sequenced with immunoSEQ multiplex PCR; TCRdb's copy has only in-frame clones and lacks some. The sample lists about 130,000 clones; roughly 80% were seen once. The sequencing input was PBMCs. The TCR sequence derives from a boy between 5 and 17 years old in good health and CMV-seronegative. The chain carries TRBV29-1 and TRBJ1-1; D might be TRBD1 (6 bases). The DNA of the CDR3 is TGCAGCGTGTACAGGGCCACTGAAGCTTTCTTT. Its translation is CSVYRATEAFF.